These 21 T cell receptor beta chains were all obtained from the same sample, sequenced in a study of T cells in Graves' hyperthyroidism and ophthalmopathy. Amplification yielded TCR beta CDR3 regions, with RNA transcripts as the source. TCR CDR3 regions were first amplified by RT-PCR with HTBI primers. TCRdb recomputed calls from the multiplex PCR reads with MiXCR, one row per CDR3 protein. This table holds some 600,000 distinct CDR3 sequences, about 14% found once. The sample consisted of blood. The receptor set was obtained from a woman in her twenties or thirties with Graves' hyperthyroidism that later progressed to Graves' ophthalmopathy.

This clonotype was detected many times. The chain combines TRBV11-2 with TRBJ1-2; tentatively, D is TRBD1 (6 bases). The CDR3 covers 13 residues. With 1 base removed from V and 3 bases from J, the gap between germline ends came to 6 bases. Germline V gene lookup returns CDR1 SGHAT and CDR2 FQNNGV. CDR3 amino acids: CASSLGTDYGYTF. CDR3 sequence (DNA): TGTGCCAGCAGCTTAGGGACAGACTATGGCTACACCTTC.

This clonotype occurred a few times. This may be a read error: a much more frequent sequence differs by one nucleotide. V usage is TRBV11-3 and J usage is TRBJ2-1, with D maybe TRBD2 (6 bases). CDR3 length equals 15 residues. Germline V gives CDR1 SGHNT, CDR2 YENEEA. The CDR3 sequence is CASSLGAAGYNEQLF. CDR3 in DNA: TGTGCCAGCAGCTTAGGGGCAGCGGGTTACAATGAGCAGCTCTTC.

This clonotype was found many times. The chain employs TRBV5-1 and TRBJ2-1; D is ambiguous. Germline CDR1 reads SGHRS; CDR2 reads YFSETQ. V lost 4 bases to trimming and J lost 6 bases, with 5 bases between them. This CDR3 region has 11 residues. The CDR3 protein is CASSGSNEQFF. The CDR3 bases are TGCGCCAGCAGCGGAAGCAATGAGCAGTTCTTC.

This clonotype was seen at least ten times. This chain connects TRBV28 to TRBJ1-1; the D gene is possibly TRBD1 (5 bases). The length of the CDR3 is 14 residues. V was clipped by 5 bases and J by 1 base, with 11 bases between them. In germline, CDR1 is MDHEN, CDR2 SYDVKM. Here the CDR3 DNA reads TGTGCCAGCAGTCTAGACAGCCAGAACACTGAAGCTTTCTTT. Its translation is CASSLDSQNTEAFF.

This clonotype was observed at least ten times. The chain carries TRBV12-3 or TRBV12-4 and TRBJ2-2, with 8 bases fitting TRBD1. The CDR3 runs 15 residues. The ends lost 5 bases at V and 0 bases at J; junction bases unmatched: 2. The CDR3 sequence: CASSRTGSNTGELFF. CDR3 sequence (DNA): TGTGCCAGCAGTAGGACAGGGTCGAACACCGGGGAGCTGTTTTTT.

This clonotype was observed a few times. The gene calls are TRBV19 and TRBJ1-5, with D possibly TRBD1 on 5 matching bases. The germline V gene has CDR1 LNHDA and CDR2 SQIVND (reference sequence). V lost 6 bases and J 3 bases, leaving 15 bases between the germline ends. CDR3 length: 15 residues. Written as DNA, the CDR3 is TGTGCCAGTAGCAAAGGGGCAGCCTACAATCAGCCCCAGCATTTT. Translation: CASSKGAAYNQPQHF.

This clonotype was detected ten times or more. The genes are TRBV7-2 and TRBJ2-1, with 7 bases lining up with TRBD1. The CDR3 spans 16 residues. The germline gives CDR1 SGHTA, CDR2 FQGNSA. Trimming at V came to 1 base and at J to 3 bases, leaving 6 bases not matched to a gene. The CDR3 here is CASSLEGTDFYNEQFF. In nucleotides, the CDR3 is TGTGCCAGCAGCTTAGAAGGGACAGACTTCTACAATGAGCAGTTCTTC.

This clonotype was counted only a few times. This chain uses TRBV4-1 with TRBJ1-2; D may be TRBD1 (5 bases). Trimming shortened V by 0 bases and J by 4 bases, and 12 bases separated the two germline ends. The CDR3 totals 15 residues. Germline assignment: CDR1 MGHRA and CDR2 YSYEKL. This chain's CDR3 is CASSQDIWGVYGYTF. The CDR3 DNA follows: TGCGCCAGCAGCCAAGATATCTGGGGGGTCTATGGCTACACCTTC.

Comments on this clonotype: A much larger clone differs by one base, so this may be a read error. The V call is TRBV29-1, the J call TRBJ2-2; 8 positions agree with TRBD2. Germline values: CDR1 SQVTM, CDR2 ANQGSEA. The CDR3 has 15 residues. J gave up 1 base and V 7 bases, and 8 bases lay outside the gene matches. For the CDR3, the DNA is TGCAGCGCGTTGACTAGCGTGGAGAACACCGGGGAGCTGTTTTTT. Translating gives CSALTSVENTGELFF.

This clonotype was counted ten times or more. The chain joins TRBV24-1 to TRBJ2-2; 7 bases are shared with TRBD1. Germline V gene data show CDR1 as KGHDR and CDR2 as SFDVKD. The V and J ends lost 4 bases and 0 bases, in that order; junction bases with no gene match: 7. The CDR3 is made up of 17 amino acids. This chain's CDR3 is CATSDHRQGSNTGELFF. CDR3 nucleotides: TGTGCCACCAGTGACCATAGACAGGGTTCGAACACCGGGGAGCTGTTTTTT.

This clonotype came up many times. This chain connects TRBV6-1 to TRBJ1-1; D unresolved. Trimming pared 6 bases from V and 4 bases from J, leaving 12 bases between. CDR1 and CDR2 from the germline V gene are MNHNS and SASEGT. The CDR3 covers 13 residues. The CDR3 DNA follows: TGTGCCAGCAGGGTCGGACTGGGCACTGAAGCTTTCTTT. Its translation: CASRVGLGTEAFF.

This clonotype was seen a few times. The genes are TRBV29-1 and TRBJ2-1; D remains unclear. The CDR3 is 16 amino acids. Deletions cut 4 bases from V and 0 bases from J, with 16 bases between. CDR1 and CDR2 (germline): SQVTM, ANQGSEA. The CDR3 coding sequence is TGCAGCGTTGGACTGACGGTGCCCCGCTCCTACAATGAGCAGTTCTTC. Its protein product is CSVGLTVPRSYNEQFF.

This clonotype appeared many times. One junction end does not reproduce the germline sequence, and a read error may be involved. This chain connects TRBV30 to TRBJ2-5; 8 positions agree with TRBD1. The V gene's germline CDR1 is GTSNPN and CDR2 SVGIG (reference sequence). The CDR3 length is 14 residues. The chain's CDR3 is CAWNRGRYQETQYF. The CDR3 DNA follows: TGTGCATGGAACAGGGGGAGATACCAAGAGACCCAGTACTTC.

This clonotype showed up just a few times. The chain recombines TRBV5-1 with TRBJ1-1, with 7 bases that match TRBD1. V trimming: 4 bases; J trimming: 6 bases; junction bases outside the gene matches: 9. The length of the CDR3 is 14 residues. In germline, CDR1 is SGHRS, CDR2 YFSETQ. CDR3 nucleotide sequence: TGCGCCAGCAGCCCGAGGACAGGAGGCTCTGAAGCTTTCTTT. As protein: CASSPRTGGSEAFF. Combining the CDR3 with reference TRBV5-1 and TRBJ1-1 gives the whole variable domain KAGVTQTPRYLIKTRGQQVTLSCSPISGHRSVSWYQQTPGQGLQFLFEYFSETQRNKGNFPGRFSGRQFSNSRSEMNVSTLELGDSALYLCASSPRTGGSEAFFGQGTRLTVV.

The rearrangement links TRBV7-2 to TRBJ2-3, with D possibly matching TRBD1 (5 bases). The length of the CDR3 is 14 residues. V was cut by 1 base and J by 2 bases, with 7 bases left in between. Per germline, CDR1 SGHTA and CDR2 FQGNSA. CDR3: CASSLGTYTDTQYF. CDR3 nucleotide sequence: TGTGCCAGCAGCTTAGGGACATACACAGATACGCAGTATTTT.

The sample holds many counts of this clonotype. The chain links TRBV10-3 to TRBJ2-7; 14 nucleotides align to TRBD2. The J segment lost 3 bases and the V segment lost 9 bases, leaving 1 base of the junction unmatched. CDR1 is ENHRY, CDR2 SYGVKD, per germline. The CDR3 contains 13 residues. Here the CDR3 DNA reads TGTGCCATGACTAGCGGGAGGGGCTACGAGCAGTACTTC. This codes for CAMTSGRGYEQYF.

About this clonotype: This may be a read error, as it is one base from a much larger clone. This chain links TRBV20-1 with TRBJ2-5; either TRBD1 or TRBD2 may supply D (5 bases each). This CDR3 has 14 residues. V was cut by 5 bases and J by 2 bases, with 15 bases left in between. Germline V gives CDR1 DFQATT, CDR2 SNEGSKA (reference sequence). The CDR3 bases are TGCAGTGCTCTTACCTACAGGAGGCAAGAGACCCAGTACTTC. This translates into CSALTYRRQETQYF.

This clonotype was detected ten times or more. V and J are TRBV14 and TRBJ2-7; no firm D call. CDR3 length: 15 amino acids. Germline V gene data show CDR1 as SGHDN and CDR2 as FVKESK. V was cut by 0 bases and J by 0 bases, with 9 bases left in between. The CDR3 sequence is CASSQESQASYEQYF. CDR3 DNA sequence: TGTGCCAGCAGCCAAGAGAGTCAGGCCTCCTACGAGCAGTACTTC.

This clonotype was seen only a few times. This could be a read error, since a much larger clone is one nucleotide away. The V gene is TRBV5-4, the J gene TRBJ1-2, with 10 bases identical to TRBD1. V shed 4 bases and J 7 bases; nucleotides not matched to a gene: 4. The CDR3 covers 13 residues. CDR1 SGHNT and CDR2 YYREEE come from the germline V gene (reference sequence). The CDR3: CASSGDRGSGYTF. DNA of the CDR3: TGTGCCAGCAGCGGGGACAGGGGTAGTGGCTACACCTTC.

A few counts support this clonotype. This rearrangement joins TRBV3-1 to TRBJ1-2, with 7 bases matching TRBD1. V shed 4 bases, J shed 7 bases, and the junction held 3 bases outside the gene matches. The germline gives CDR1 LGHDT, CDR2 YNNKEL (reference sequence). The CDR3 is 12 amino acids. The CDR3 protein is CASSPTGSGYTF. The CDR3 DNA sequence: TGTGCCAGCAGCCCGACAGGGTCTGGCTACACCTTC.

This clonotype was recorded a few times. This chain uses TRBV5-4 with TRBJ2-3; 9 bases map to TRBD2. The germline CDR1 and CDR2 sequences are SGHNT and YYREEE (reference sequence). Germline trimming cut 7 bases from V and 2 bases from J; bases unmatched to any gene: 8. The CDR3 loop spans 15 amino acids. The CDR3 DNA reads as TGTGCCAGCGGAAGACTAGCGGCCGCCACAGATACGCAGTATTTT. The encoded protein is CASGRLAAATDTQYF.